Below are 16 T cell receptor beta chains sequenced from a single sample in a study of T-cell reconstitution after alpha-beta-depleted transplantation in children. Unique molecular identifiers were incorporated when the TCRbeta library was constructed. TCRdb reprocessed the PCR reads via MiXCR and lists one record per CDR3 protein. The sample carries about 400,000 distinct CDR3 sequences, roughly 20% recorded once. Specimen: PBMCs from the stem cell graft donor, collected from the stem cell graft. The receptors derive from a human donor who donated a stem cell graft to a child with acute myeloid leukemia.

The chain recombines TRBV27 with TRBJ2-7; D is perhaps TRBD2 (6 bases). V lost 0 bases and J lost 9, with 21 bases in between. CDR3 length equals 16 residues. Germline V lookup: CDR1 MNHEY, CDR2 SMNVEV (reference sequence). CDR3: CASSLSSGDPWDWQYF. CDR3 sequence (DNA): TGTGCCAGCAGTTTATCTTCTGGGGACCCCTGGGACTGGCAGTACTTC.

The chain is built from TRBV10-1 and TRBJ2-3; D gene uncertain. The CDR3 runs to 11 residues. V lost 8 bases to trimming and J lost 3 bases, with 6 bases between them. Per germline, CDR1 WNHNN and CDR2 SYGVQD (reference sequence). This CDR3 reads CASPVTDTQYF. The CDR3 DNA reads as TGCGCCAGCCCAGTTACAGATACGCAGTATTTT.

The rearrangement uses TRBV11-1 and TRBJ2-2; unclear D gene. Germline CDR1 is SGHAT and CDR2 is FQDESV (reference sequence). V was trimmed by 5 bases and J by 7 bases, leaving 20 bases between them. CDR3 length: 16 residues. The CDR3 bases are TGTGCCAGCAGCCCAAGAATAAGTAAGAGCATCGGGGAGCTGTTTTTT. Translating gives CASSPRISKSIGELFF.

This clonotype occurred many times. This chain links TRBV6-6 with TRBJ2-5, with a weak D call TRBD1 (5 bases). Germline loops: CDR1 MNHNY, CDR2 SVGAGI (reference sequence). The CDR3 has 13 residues. The V gene lost 5 bases and the J gene lost 3 bases, with 10 bases spanning the gap. CDR3 residues: CASSPPTEETQYF. CDR3 nucleotides: TGTGCCAGCAGTCCACCGACAGAAGAGACCCAGTACTTC.

The chain links TRBV6-1 to TRBJ2-7, with TRBD2 identical over 10 bases. The junction had 8 bases not matched to a gene; V was cut back by 5 bases and J by 4 bases. Germline V lookup: CDR1 MNHNS, CDR2 SASEGT. The CDR3 sequence is 15 residues long. The CDR3 here is CASSKGLASDYEQYF. The CDR3, as DNA: TGTGCCAGCAGTAAGGGACTAGCGTCCGATTACGAGCAGTACTTC.

V gene TRBV5-1 combines with J gene TRBJ2-7, with TRBD2 matching over 12 bases. CDR1 is SGHRS, CDR2 YFSETQ, per germline. V was pared by 4 bases and J by 0 bases, with 11 bases of the junction left unmatched. This CDR3 has 18 amino acids. The CDR3 protein is CASSLRLAGAPNSYEQYF. For the CDR3, the DNA is TGCGCCAGCAGCCTTCGACTAGCGGGAGCCCCCAACTCCTACGAGCAGTACTTC.

The gene calls are TRBV15 and TRBJ2-1; TRBD2 is a possible D gene (5 bases). CDR1 is LNHNV, CDR2 YYDKDF, per germline (reference sequence). This CDR3 region has 17 residues. V lost 0 bases to trimming and J lost 1 base, with 13 bases between them. The CDR3 coding sequence is TGTGCCACCAGCAGAGATGGGGTGGGAGTTTCCTACAATGAGCAGTTCTTC. Residues: CATSRDGVGVSYNEQFF.

V and J are TRBV27 and TRBJ1-5, with a possible D match to TRBD1 (5 bases). The V end lost 5 bases, the J end lost 6 bases, and 14 bases lay between the germline ends. The CDR3 spans 14 residues. Germline CDR1 reads MNHEY; CDR2 reads SMNVEV (reference sequence). CDR3 in amino acids: CASSPGTMGQPQHF. The CDR3 DNA reads TGTGCCAGCAGTCCCGGGACGATGGGTCAGCCCCAGCATTTT.

V usage is TRBV3-1 and J usage is TRBJ2-7; perhaps D is TRBD1 or TRBD2 (6 bases each). The V end was cut by 1 base, the J end by 2 bases, with 12 bases between. The germline CDR1 and CDR2 sequences are LGHDT and YNNKEL (reference sequence). The CDR3 extends over 15 amino acids. CDR3 nucleotide sequence: TGTGCCAGCAGCCAAGGGCCAGGGGAGGCCTACGAGCAGTACTTC. Translated, it gives CASSQGPGEAYEQYF.

This rearrangement joins TRBV9 to TRBJ2-3; D is ambiguous. V lost 0 bases and J 6 bases, leaving 8 bases between the germline ends. Germline V gives CDR1 SGDLS, CDR2 YYNGEE. The length of the CDR3 is 13 residues. CDR3 amino acids: CASSVAWDDTQYF. DNA of the CDR3: TGTGCCAGCAGCGTAGCTTGGGATGATACGCAGTATTTT. Complete variable domain (other parts from reference TRBV9 and TRBJ2-3): DSGVTQTPKHLITATGQRVTLRCSPRSGDLSVYWYQQSLDQGLQFLIQYYNGEERAKGNILERFSAQQFPDLHSELNLSSLELGDSALYFCASSVAWDDTQYFGPGTRLTVL.

This clonotype was observed many times. The CDR3 spells CSVGESSRETQYF. The CDR3 DNA is TGCAGCGTTGGTGAAAGTTCGCGGGAGACCCAGTACTTC. V gene TRBV29-1 combines with J gene TRBJ2-5; unclear D gene. CDR1 is SQVTM and CDR2 is ANQGSEA in the germline V gene. This CDR3 contains 13 residues. V dropped 4 bases and J dropped 5 bases, with 14 bases sitting between them. Based on the CDR3 plus reference TRBV29-1 and TRBJ2-5, the full variable domain is SAVISQKPSRDICQRGTSLTIQCQVDSQVTMMFWYRQQPGQSLTLIATANQGSEATYESGFVIDKFPISRPNLTFSTLTVSNMSPEDSSIYLCSVGESSRETQYFGPGTRLLVL.

This clonotype was observed a few times. The rearrangement links TRBV15 to TRBJ2-1, with TRBD1 matching over 7 bases. The germline V gene has CDR1 LNHNV and CDR2 YYDKDF (reference sequence). The trim removed 7 bases at V and 3 bases at J, leaving 12 bases unmatched. CDR3 length: 16 residues. The CDR3 here is CATTKETGYGYNEQFF. CDR3 bases: TGTGCCACCACCAAAGAGACAGGGTATGGCTACAATGAGCAGTTCTTC.

V gene TRBV28 combines with J gene TRBJ2-7, with D uncertain. Germline CDR1 is MDHEN and CDR2 is SYDVKM. This CDR3 is 17 amino acids long. V lost 6 bases to trimming and J lost 4 bases, with 25 bases between them. CDR3 protein: CASRPYIRPSHPYEQYF. The CDR3 bases are TGTGCCAGCAGGCCATACATAAGGCCCTCCCACCCATACGAGCAGTACTTC. Supplemented by reference TRBV28 and TRBJ2-7, the full variable domain reads DVKVTQSSRYLVKRTGEKVFLECVQDMDHENMFWYRQDPGLGLRLIYFSYDVKMKEKGDIPEGYSVSREKKERFSLILESASTNQTSMYLCASRPYIRPSHPYEQYFGPGTRLTVT.

This clonotype has a handful of counts. V and J are TRBV12-3 or TRBV12-4 and TRBJ1-3; no firm D call. The CDR3 spans 15 residues. V lost 2 bases to trimming and J lost 0 bases, with 8 bases between them. This CDR3 is CASSLQANSGNTIYF. CDR3 nucleotide sequence: TGTGCCAGCAGTTTACAAGCTAACTCTGGAAACACCATATATTTT.

The table lists this clonotype with a few counts. The CDR3: CASSRDVSPLHF. The CDR3 coding sequence is TGTGCCAGCAGCCGCGATGTCTCACCCCTCCACTTT. The gene calls are TRBV14 and TRBJ1-6; D uncertain. The V gene's germline CDR1 is SGHDN and CDR2 FVKESK. The length of the CDR3 is 12 residues. Trimming pared 4 bases from V and 10 bases from J, leaving 8 bases between.

This clonotype has more than one count but fewer than ten. The chain is built from TRBV3-1 and TRBJ2-1; the match to TRBD2 covers 10 bases. V trimming: 7 bases; J trimming: 10 bases; junction bases outside the gene matches: 4. The CDR3 has 12 amino acids. The germline V gene encodes CDR1 LGHDT and CDR2 YNNKEL (reference sequence). CDR3: CASKGLAVEQFF. The CDR3 bases are TGTGCCAGCAAAGGACTAGCGGTAGAGCAGTTCTTC.